These 7 T cell receptor beta chains originate from one sample sequenced in a study of T cells in Graves' hyperthyroidism and ophthalmopathy. Regions amplified from RNA transcripts were the TCR beta CDR3 regions. The HTBI primer set was used in a first-round RT-PCR of the TCR CDR3. TCRdb redid the calling of the multiplex PCR reads with MiXCR, one entry per CDR3 protein. The repertoire holds fewer than 400,000 distinct CDR3 sequences, over 11% seen once, with 25% to 30% in the top ten. Sequenced: blood. The receptors originated from a man aged 50 or older with Graves' ophthalmopathy.

This clonotype appeared many times. The chain joins TRBV6-1 to TRBJ2-7; 9 nucleotides line up with TRBD1. CDR3 size: 16 residues. The V segment lost 6 bases and the J segment 3 bases; nucleotides outside the gene matches: 12. Germline lookup yields CDR1 MNHNS and CDR2 SASEGT. For the CDR3, the DNA is TGTGCCAGCAGGATGACAGGGGGAGAACTGGGCTACGAGCAGTACTTC. Amino acid sequence: CASRMTGGELGYEQYF.

This clonotype showed up many times. The J gene is TRBJ2-7, the V gene TRBV6-6; TRBD2 agrees at 9 bases. The V segment lost 0 bases and the J segment 3 bases; nucleotides outside the gene matches: 3. Germline CDR1 MNHNY, CDR2 SVGAGI (reference sequence). The CDR3 covers 15 residues. Written as DNA, the CDR3 is TGTGCCAGCAGTTACTCCGCACTAGCGGGCTACGAGCAGTACTTC. Its protein is CASSYSALAGYEQYF.

The chain joins TRBV6-1 to TRBJ2-3, with D unresolved. Germline-derived CDR1 and CDR2 are MNHNS and SASEGT. Trimming shortened V by 2 bases and J by 9 bases, and 18 bases separated the two germline ends. The CDR3 contains 15 residues. The CDR3 region has the DNA TGTGCCAGCAGTGAATCTGTGTCTCTCGGTAGGACGCAGTATTTT. It encodes CASSESVSLGRTQYF.

The chain carries TRBV20-1 and TRBJ2-1; 10 bases fit TRBD2. Germline assignment: CDR1 DFQATT and CDR2 SNEGSKA (reference sequence). The CDR3 contains 17 residues. V lost 0 bases, J lost 3 bases, and 8 bases stayed unmatched. CDR3 amino acids: CSARDSGLADYYNEQFF. The CDR3 DNA is TGCAGTGCTAGAGACTCTGGACTAGCGGATTACTACAATGAGCAGTTCTTC.

The chain uses TRBV20-1 and TRBJ1-6; tentatively, D is TRBD1 (5 bases). With 6 bases removed from V and 0 bases from J, the gap between germline ends came to 15 bases. The CDR3 is made up of 16 amino acids. Germline assignment: CDR1 DFQATT and CDR2 SNEGSKA (reference sequence). CDR3 amino acids: CSALRQILSYNSPLHF. The CDR3, as DNA: TGCAGTGCACTCAGACAGATACTCTCCTATAATTCACCCCTCCACTTT.

A few counts support this clonotype. This chain uses TRBV7-3 with TRBJ2-2, with 9 bases aligning to TRBD1. Trimming at V came to 1 base and at J to 5 bases, leaving 8 bases not matched to a gene. This CDR3 comprises 17 residues. In germline, CDR1 is SGHTA, CDR2 FQGTGA. The chain's CDR3 is CASSLIPGTGRTGELFF. The DNA of the CDR3 is TGTGCCAGCAGCTTAATCCCGGGGACAGGGAGGACCGGGGAGCTGTTTTTT.

V gene TRBV7-6 combines with J gene TRBJ2-1, with 7 bases fitting TRBD2. V lost 1 base, J lost 8 bases, and 5 bases stayed unmatched. Germline loops: CDR1 SGHVS, CDR2 FNYEAQ. The CDR3 runs to 14 residues. CDR3 nucleotides: TGTGCCAGCAGCTTAGGGGGACTAATCGATGAGCAGTTCTTC. This encodes CASSLGGLIDEQFF.